These T cell receptor beta chains were read from a single sample in a study of cytomegalovirus exposure and HLA in healthy donors. Profiled with immunoSEQ multiplex PCR; TCRdb holds only in-frame clones, not every one. The listing contains 50,000 to 75,000 clones. The sequenced sample consisted of PBMCs. The receptors here all came from a woman aged 18-29 years in good health and CMV-seronegative. The CDR3 runs from the conserved cysteine through the conserved F or W. A D gene is named only where the DNA matches it firmly.

j_call	v_call	d_call	cdr3_nt	cdr3_aa
TRBJ1-1	TRBV18	-	TGTGCCAGCTCATTTCGGACACCCTATCCCAACACTGAAGATTTCTTT	CASSFRTPYPNTEDFF
TRBJ1-2	TRBV19	TRBD1	TGTGCCAGTACCTCCCCCACCGGGACAGGGCGTTATGGCTACACCTTC	CASTSPTGTGRYGYTF
TRBJ2-2	TRBV6-4	TRBD1	TGTGCCAGCAGTGGGACAGGGGACACCGGGGAGCTGTTTTTT	CASSGTGDTGELFF
TRBJ2-7	TRBV28	-	TGTGCCAGCAGTTTGGGGCTTATTATCCACGAGCAGTACTTC	CASSLGLIIHEQYF
TRBJ2-1	TRBV5-6	TRBD2	TGTGCCAGCAGCTACCTAGCGGGGGACAATGAGCAGTTCTTC	CASSYLAGDNEQFF
TRBJ2-7	TRBV4-1	TRBD1	TGCGCCAGCAGCCAAGAACTGTGGACAGGGGAAGGCGAGCAGTACTTC	CASSQELWTGEGEQYF
TRBJ1-5	TRBV18	-	TGTGCCAGCTCACCACGGGGGCATCAGCCCCAGCATTTT	CASSPRGHQPQHF
TRBJ2-7	TRBV10-3	-	TGTGCCATCAGTGAGTCGTCCCCAGGGGCCTACGAGCAGTACTTC	CAISESSPGAYEQYF
TRBJ2-7	TRBV18	-	TGTGCCAGCTCACCACCGGGGGCACAGGGATACGAGCAGTACTTC	CASSPPGAQGYEQYF
TRBJ2-1	TRBV5-1	TRBD2	TGCGCCAGCAGCTTTCGGGACTACTACAATGAGCAGTTCTTC	CASSFRDYYNEQFF
TRBJ1-2	TRBV5-6	-	TGTGCCAGCAGCTTGAAAAACAGGCCCTGGGGCTACACCTTC	CASSLKNRPWGYTF
TRBJ1-4	TRBV5-1	TRBD1	TGCGCCAGCAGCTCTCAGGGGGAGAATGAAAAACTGTTTTTT	CASSSQGENEKLFF
TRBJ1-6	TRBV5-4	TRBD1	TGTGCCAGCAGTTCCGGGACAGAAAATTCACCCCTCCACTTT	CASSSGTENSPLHF
TRBJ2-7	TRBV9	TRBD2	TGTGCCAGCAGCGTAGGTCTAGCGGGGTCCACTTACGAGCAGTACTTC	CASSVGLAGSTYEQYF
TRBJ1-3	TRBV14	TRBD1	TGTGCCAGCAGCCAGGGTGGGACAGCCGTCTCTGGAAACACCATATATTTT	CASSQGGTAVSGNTIYF
TRBJ2-7	TRBV27	-	TGTGCCAGCAGTCTGACTGTCTCCTACGAGCAGTACTTC	CASSLTVSYEQYF
TRBJ1-1	TRBV5-1	-	TGCGCCAGCAGCTTGCTTTATGGCTCTGAAGCTTTCTTT	CASSLLYGSEAFF
TRBJ1-2	TRBV6-1	-	TGTGCCAGCAGCCTCTTTGTGCAGGGGCCCTATGGCTACACCTTC	CASSLFVQGPYGYTF
TRBJ2-2	TRBV29-1	-	TGCAGCGTCGCCACCCTGAGCACCGGGGAGCTGTTTTTT	CSVATLSTGELFF
TRBJ2-5	TRBV5-6	TRBD1	TGTGCCAGCAGCTTGACGGGACAGATCAAATGGGAGACCCAGTACTTC	CASSLTGQIKWETQYF
TRBJ1-1	TRBV5-1	-	TGCGCCAGCAGCTTGGTGGGCAGCTCGAACACTGAAGCTTTCTTT	CASSLVGSSNTEAFF